Sequencing of this T cell receptor beta chain was carried out in a study of blood T cell repertoires in COVID-19. Overall study context: T cells, B-cell-depleted T cells, or PBMCs supplied cDNA or gDNA.

The assay was immunoSEQ multiplex PCR, and TCRdb's table has in-frame clones only and misses some. Among about 250,000 clones listed, 70% to 90% were seen once. This sequence originates from a man between 18 and 35 years old with active or convalescent COVID-19. Sequencing was carried out using peripheral blood.

In nucleotides, the CDR3 is TGTGCCAGCAGTTCGTCCTACGAGCAGTACTTC. Amino acids: CASSSSYEQYF. The J gene is TRBJ2-7, the V gene TRBV28; no clear D. This CDR3 has 11 amino acids. CDR1 is MDHEN, CDR2 SYDVKM, per germline. With 4 bases removed from V and 1 base from J, the gap between germline ends came to 2 bases.